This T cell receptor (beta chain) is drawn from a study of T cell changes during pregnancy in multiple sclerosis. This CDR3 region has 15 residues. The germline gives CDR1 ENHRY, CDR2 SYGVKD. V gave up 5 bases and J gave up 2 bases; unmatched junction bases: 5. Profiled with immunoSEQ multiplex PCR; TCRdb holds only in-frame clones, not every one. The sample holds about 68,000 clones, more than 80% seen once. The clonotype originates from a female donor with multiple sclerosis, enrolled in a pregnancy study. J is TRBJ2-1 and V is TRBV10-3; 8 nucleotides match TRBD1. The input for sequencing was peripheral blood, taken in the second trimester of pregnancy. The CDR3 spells CAISPDRAPYNEQFF. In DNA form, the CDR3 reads TGTGCCATCAGTCCGGACAGGGCTCCCTACAATGAGCAGTTCTTC.